In its sample, the clone carrying this T cell receptor (beta chain) was seen many times. There are 12 residues in the CDR3. With V trimmed by 2 bases and J by 8 bases, 1 base remained unmatched. Germline V gene data show CDR1 as SGHAT and CDR2 as FQNNGV. This entry is derived from a study of blood T cell repertoires in COVID-19. Study overall: The cDNA or gDNA used as material had been derived from T cells, B-cell-depleted T cells, or PBMCs.

The table came from immunoSEQ multiplex PCR; TCRdb's copy has only in-frame clones and leaves some out. The sample has roughly 150,000 clones; around 82% are singletons. This clonotype originated in a human donor in a cohort sampled during active COVID-19. J is TRBJ1-1 and V is TRBV11-2; TRBD1 matches 8 bases. Sequenced sample: peripheral blood. DNA for the CDR3: TGTGCCAGCAGCTTATACAGGGGGGAAGCTTTCTTT. It specifies CASSLYRGEAFF.